This T cell receptor (beta chain) was sequenced for a study of cytomegalovirus exposure and HLA in healthy donors. Study outcomes and limitations: In a later analysis, HLA-C alleles had the fewest associated TCRs, DRB1 alleles the most. Earlier analysis found most TCR beta V segments productive about 90% or about 30% of the time. The CMV antigen specificity of three CMV-associated chains was confirmed through in vitro analysis. Most TCR sequences were rare, but some public TCRs occurred in many donors.

A note on this clone: The antigen is undetermined.

Both 60 Vbeta primers and 13 Jbeta primers went into the PCR. Generated by immunoSEQ multiplex PCR, the TCRdb table keeps only in-frame clones and is missing some. Of around 140,000 clones in the sample, more than 75% were seen once. Input material: PBMCs. The sequence was collected from a woman aged 45 to 65 in good health and CMV-seropositive.

CDR3 protein: CASMTQVANTGELFF. As DNA, the CDR3 is TGTGCCAGCATGACGCAGGTTGCGAACACCGGGGAGCTGTTTTTT. The chain links TRBV2 to TRBJ2-2; no reliable D call. CDR3 length: 15 residues. V gave up 7 bases and J gave up 0 bases, with 12 bases separating them. CDR1 and CDR2 (germline): SNHLY, FYNNEI.